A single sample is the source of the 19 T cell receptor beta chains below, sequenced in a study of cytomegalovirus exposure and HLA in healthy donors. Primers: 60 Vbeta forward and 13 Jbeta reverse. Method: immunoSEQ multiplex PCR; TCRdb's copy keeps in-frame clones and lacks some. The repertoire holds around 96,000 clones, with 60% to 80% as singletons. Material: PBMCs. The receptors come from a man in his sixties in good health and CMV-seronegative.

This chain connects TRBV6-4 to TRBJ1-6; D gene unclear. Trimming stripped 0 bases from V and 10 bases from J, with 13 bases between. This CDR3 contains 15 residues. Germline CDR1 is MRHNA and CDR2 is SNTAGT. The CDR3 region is CASSDSGGLGSPLHF. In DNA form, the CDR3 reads TGTGCCAGCAGTGACTCCGGCGGGTTAGGATCACCCCTCCACTTT.

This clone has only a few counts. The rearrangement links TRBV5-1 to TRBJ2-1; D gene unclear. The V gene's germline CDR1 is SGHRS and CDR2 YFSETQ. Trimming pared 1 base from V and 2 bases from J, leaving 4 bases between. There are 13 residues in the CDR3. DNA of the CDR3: TGCGCCAGCAGCTTGACAACCTACAATGAGCAGTTCTTC. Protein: CASSLTTYNEQFF.

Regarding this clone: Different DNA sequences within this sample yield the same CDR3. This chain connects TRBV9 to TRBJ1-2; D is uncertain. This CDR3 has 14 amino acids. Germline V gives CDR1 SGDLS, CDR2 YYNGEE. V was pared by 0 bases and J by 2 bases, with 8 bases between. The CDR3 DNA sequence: TGTGCCAGCAGCGTAGGAACAGCCAACTATGGCTACACCTTC. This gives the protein CASSVGTANYGYTF.

The CDR3 is CASSLQGNEQYF. In DNA, the CDR3 is TGTGCCAGCTCACTACAGGGGAACGAGCAGTACTTC. The chain joins TRBV18 to TRBJ2-7; TRBD1 aligns across 7 bases. The CDR3 sequence is 12 residues long. The V gene end was trimmed by 4 bases and the J gene end by 5 bases; junction bases not matched to a gene: 2. Germline CDR1 is KGHSH and CDR2 is LQKENI.

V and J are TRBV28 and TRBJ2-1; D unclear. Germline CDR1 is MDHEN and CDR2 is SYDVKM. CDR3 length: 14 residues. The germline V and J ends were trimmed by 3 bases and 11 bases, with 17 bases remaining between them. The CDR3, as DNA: TGTGCCAGCAGTTTTGCATTCACAATGAGGAAGCAGTTCTTC. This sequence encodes CASSFAFTMRKQFF.

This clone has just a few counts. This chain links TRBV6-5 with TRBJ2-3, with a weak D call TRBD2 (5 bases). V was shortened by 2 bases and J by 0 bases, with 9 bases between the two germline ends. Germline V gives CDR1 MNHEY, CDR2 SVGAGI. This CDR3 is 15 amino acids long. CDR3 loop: CASSYLAASTDTQYF. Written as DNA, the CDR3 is TGTGCCAGCAGTTACCTAGCAGCTAGCACAGATACGCAGTATTTT.

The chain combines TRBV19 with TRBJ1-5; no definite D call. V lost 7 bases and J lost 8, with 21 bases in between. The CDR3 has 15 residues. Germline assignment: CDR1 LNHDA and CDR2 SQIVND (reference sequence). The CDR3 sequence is CASIRSAALAKPQHF. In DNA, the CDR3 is TGTGCCAGTATAAGATCGGCAGCGCTTGCGAAGCCCCAGCATTTT.

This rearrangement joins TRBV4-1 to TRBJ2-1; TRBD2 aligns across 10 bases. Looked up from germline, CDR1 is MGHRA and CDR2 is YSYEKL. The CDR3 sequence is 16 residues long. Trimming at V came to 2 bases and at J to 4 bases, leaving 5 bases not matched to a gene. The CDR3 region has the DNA TGCGCCAGCAGCCAAAGCACTAGCGGGGATTACAATGAGCAGTTCTTC. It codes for CASSQSTSGDYNEQFF.

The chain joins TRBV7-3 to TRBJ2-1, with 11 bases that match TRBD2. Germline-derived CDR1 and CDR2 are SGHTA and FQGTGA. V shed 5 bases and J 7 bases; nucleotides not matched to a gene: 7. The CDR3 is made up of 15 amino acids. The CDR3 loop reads CASSLAGGHFNEQFF. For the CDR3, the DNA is TGTGCCAGCAGCCTAGCGGGGGGCCATTTTAATGAGCAGTTCTTC. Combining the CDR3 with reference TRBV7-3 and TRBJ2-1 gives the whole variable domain GAGVSQTPSNKVTEKGKYVELRCDPISGHTALYWYRQSLGQGPEFLIYFQGTGAADDSGLPNDRFFAVRPEGSVSTLKIQRTERGDSAVYLCASSLAGGHFNEQFFGPGTRLTVL.

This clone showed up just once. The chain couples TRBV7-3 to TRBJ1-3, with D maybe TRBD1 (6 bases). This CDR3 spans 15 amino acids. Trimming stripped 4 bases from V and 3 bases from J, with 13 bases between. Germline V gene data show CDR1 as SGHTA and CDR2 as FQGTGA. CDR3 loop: CASSSAGGLGNTIYF. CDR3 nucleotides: TGTGCCAGCAGCTCAGCGGGGGGCCTTGGAAACACCATATATTTT.

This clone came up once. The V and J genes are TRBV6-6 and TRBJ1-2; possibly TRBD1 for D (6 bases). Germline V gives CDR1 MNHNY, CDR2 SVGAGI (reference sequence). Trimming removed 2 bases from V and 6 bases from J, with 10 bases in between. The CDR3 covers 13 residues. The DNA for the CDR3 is TGTGCCAGCAGTTACGGGACACAGAATGGCTACACCTTC. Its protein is CASSYGTQNGYTF.

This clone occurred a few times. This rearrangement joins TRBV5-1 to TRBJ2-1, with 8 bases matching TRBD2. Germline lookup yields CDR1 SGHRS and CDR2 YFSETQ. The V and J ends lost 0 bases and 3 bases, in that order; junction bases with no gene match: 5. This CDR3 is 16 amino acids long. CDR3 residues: CASSLVGLDGYNEQFF. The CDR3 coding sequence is TGCGCCAGCAGCTTGGTGGGACTAGACGGCTACAATGAGCAGTTCTTC. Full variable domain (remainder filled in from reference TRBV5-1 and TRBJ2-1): KAGVTQTPRYLIKTRGQQVTLSCSPISGHRSVSWYQQTPGQGLQFLFEYFSETQRNKGNFPGRFSGRQFSNSRSEMNVSTLELGDSALYLCASSLVGLDGYNEQFFGPGTRLTVL.

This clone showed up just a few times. DNA for the CDR3: TGTGCCAGCAGTCCCACTAGCGGGGCCCACAATGAGCAGTTCTTC. Protein product: CASSPTSGAHNEQFF. This chain joins TRBV6-4 and TRBJ2-1, with 10 bases identical to TRBD2. Germline loops: CDR1 MRHNA, CDR2 SNTAGT. V shed 5 bases, J shed 5 bases, and the junction held 6 bases outside the gene matches. There are 15 residues in the CDR3.

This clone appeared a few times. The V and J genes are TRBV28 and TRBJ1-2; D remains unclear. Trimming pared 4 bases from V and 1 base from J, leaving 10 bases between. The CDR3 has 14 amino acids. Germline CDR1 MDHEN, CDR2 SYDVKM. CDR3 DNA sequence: TGTGCCAGCAGTTCCCTCCGGGTTAACTATGGCTACACCTTC. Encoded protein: CASSSLRVNYGYTF.

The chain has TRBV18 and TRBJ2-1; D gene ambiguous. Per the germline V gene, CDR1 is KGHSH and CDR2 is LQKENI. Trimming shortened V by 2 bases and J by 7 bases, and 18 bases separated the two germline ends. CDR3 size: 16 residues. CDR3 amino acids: CASSPVAATKTNEQFF. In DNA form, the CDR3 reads TGTGCCAGCTCACCAGTTGCAGCGACGAAGACTAATGAGCAGTTCTTC. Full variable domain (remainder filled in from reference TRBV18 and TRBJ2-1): NAGVMQNPRHLVRRRGQEARLRCSPMKGHSHVYWYRQLPEEGLKFMVYLQKENIIDESGMPKERFSAEFPKEGPSILRIQQVVRGDSAAYFCASSPVAATKTNEQFFGPGTRLTVL.

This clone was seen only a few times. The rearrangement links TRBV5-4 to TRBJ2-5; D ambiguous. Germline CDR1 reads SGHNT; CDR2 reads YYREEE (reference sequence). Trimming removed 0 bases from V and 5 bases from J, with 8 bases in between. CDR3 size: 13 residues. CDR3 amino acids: CASSLASWETQYF. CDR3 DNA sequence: TGTGCCAGCAGCTTGGCCAGTTGGGAGACCCAGTACTTC.

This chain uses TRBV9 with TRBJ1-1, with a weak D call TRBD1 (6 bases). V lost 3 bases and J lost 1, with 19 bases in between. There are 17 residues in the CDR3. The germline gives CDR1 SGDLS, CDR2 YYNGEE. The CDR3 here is CASSAYMQGSWNTEAFF. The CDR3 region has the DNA TGTGCCAGCAGCGCGTACATGCAGGGGAGTTGGAACACTGAAGCTTTCTTT. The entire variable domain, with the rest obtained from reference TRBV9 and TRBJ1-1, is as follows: DSGVTQTPKHLITATGQRVTLRCSPRSGDLSVYWYQQSLDQGLQFLIQYYNGEERAKGNILERFSAQQFPDLHSELNLSSLELGDSALYFCASSAYMQGSWNTEAFFGQGTRLTVV.

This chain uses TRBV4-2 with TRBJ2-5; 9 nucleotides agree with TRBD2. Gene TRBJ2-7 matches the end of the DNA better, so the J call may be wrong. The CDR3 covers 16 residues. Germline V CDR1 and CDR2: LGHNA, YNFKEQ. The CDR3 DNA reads TGTGCCAGCAGCCATGACGGGACTAGCACCCTCTACGAGCAGTACTTC. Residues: CASSHDGTSTLYEQYF.

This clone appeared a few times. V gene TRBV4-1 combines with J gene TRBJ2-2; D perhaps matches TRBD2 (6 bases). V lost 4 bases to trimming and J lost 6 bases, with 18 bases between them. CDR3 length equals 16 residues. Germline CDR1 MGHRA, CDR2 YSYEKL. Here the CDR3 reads CASSPGRGARAGELFF. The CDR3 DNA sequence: TGCGCCAGCAGCCCCGGGAGAGGAGCTCGCGCCGGGGAGCTGTTTTTT.